This T cell receptor (beta chain) was documented in a study of shared clonotypes between healthy human individuals. Comment on this clone: The target antigen is unknown.

Sequenced by immunoSEQ multiplex PCR; TCRdb stores in-frame clones only, minus some. The sample holds hundreds of thousands of clones, around 92% seen once. CD45RO-negative, CCR7-positively selected cells formed the naive CD8 fraction, excluding terminally differentiated effector memory CD45RA+ cells. Study observations and caveats: Blood was the sole source, and tissue repertoires probably differ. It was expected that sequencing depth would affect clonotype sharing among donors.

Sequencing was done on a sample of naive CD8+ T cells sorted from blood. This sequence was found in a man aged 25 to 40 in good health.

In nucleotides, the CDR3 is TGTGCCAGCAGGGACAGGGGGACCTACAATGAGCAGTTCTTC. This encodes CASRDRGTYNEQFF. This sequence joins TRBV6-1 and TRBJ2-1; 10 bases fit TRBD1. V trimming: 6 bases; J trimming: 2 bases; junction bases outside the gene matches: 1. The CDR3 extends over 14 amino acids. The germline CDR1 and CDR2 sequences are MNHNS and SASEGT.